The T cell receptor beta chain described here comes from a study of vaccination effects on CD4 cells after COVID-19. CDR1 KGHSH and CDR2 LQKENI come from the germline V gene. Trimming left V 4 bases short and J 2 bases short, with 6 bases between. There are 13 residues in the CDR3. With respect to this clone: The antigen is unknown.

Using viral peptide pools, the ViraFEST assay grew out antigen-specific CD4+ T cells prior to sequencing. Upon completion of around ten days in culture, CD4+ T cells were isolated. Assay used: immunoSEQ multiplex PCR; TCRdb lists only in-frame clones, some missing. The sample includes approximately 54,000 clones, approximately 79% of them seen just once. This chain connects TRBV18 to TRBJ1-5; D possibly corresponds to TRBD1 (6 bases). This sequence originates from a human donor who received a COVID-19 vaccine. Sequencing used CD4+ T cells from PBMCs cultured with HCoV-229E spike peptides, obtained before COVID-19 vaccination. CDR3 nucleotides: TGTGCCAGCTCACGACAGGGCAATCAGCCCCAGCATTTT. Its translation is CASSRQGNQPQHF.